The 24 T cell receptor beta chains in this list originate from one sample, sequenced in a study of neurological immune-mediated disorders. TCRdb processed the 5' RACE reads anew with MiXCR; each CDR3 protein has one entry. The top ten hold 2.5% to 3% of the sample, which has about 65,000 distinct CDR3 sequences, approximately 4.1% seen once. Sequencing was done on a sample of PBMCs. These TCRs come from a man aged 50-59 years with multiple sclerosis.

In the case of this clonotype: An end of the junction does not agree with germline; a read error may underlie this. The chain joins TRBV5-5 to TRBJ1-5; D uncertain. Per the germline V gene, CDR1 is SGHKS and CDR2 is YYEKEE (reference sequence). The CDR3 sequence is 13 residues long. CDR3 sequence (DNA): TGTGCCAGCAGCTTGGCCACCCTCGAGCCCCAGAATTTT. Its protein product is CASSLATLEPQNF.

This clonotype was counted at least ten times. J is TRBJ2-5 and V is TRBV3-1; 10 nucleotides agree with TRBD2. The CDR3 length is 16 residues. From germline, CDR1 is LGHDT and CDR2 YNNKEL (reference sequence). With V trimmed by 1 base and J by 5 bases, 7 bases remained unmatched. CDR3 DNA sequence: TGTGCCAGCAGCCAAGGGCTAGCGGGGGCTCGTGAGACCCAGTACTTC. This codes for CASSQGLAGARETQYF.

This clonotype was seen repeatedly, ten times or more. The chain uses TRBV7-8 and TRBJ2-5, with 7 bases matching TRBD1. The CDR3 contains 14 residues. V dropped 3 bases and J dropped 2; count of bases not matched to a gene: 3. Germline V gives CDR1 SGHVS, CDR2 FQNEAQ. CDR3 in amino acids: CASSFGTAQETQYF. The CDR3 DNA follows: TGTGCCAGCAGCTTCGGGACAGCTCAAGAGACCCAGTACTTC. Drawing the rest from reference TRBV7-8 and TRBJ2-5, the complete variable domain is GAGVSQSPRYKVAKRGQDVALRCDPISGHVSLFWYQQALGQGPEFLTYFQNEAQLDKSGLPSDRFFAERPEGSVSTLKIQRTQQEDSAVYLCASSFGTAQETQYFGPGTRLLVL.

This clonotype was seen at least ten times. The chain combines TRBV5-1 with TRBJ2-1, with 9 bases identical to TRBD1. The CDR3 loop spans 16 amino acids. Germline CDR1 SGHRS, CDR2 YFSETQ. V trimming: 0 bases; J trimming: 5 bases; junction bases outside the gene matches: 6. CDR3 residues: CASSLVPGTGNNEQFF. In DNA form, the CDR3 reads TGCGCCAGCAGCTTGGTACCCGGGACAGGGAACAATGAGCAGTTCTTC.

This clonotype has just a few counts. The chain joins TRBV5-1 to TRBJ2-7; no firm D call. V was cut by 1 base and J by 0 bases, with 14 bases left in between. The V gene's germline CDR1 is SGHRS and CDR2 YFSETQ. The CDR3 length is 16 residues. CDR3 sequence reads: CASSLTFSQVSYEQYF. The CDR3 DNA sequence: TGCGCCAGCAGCTTGACTTTCTCGCAGGTCTCCTACGAGCAGTACTTC.

The CDR3 is CASHPGARGAETQYF. CDR3 coding DNA: TGTGCCAGCCACCCGGGGGCCCGTGGGGCAGAGACCCAGTACTTC. V is TRBV6-6 and J is TRBJ2-5; either TRBD1 or TRBD2 may supply D (6 bases each). Deletions cut 8 bases from V and 4 bases from J, with 20 bases between. The CDR3 totals 15 residues. Germline V lookup: CDR1 MNHNY, CDR2 SVGAGI (reference sequence).

This clonotype has a count of ten or more. The chain is built from TRBV3-1 and TRBJ2-7; D not certain. V was clipped by 1 base and J by 3 bases, with 13 bases between them. CDR1 and CDR2 (germline): LGHDT, YNNKEL (reference sequence). This CDR3 is 15 amino acids long. CDR3 sequence reads: CASSQGPIDGYEQYF. The CDR3 bases are TGTGCCAGCAGCCAAGGGCCCATCGATGGCTACGAGCAGTACTTC.

Ten or more counts support this clonotype. The chain has TRBV12-3 or TRBV12-4 and TRBJ2-1, with 8 bases that match TRBD1. V gave up 3 bases and J gave up 5 bases; unmatched junction bases: 12. This CDR3 has 17 residues. CDR3 residues: CASSFGTGAPTNNEQFF. CDR3 nucleotides: TGTGCCAGCAGTTTTGGGACAGGCGCCCCGACGAACAATGAGCAGTTCTTC.

This clonotype was picked up a small number of times. This chain links TRBV6-6 with TRBJ2-2; D unresolved. V was trimmed by 2 bases and J by 3 bases, leaving 19 bases between them. The CDR3 is 18 amino acids. Germline V lookup: CDR1 MNHNY, CDR2 SVGAGI (reference sequence). This CDR3 reads CASSYGGRAAPHTGELFF. The CDR3 nucleotides are TGTGCCAGCAGTTACGGCGGACGGGCAGCCCCGCACACCGGGGAGCTGTTTTTT.

This clonotype came up many times. V usage is TRBV5-1 and J usage is TRBJ2-7, with D possibly TRBD2 on 6 matching bases. From germline, CDR1 is SGHRS and CDR2 YFSETQ. Trimming stripped 3 bases from V and 2 bases from J, with 9 bases between. CDR3 length equals 13 residues. The CDR3, as DNA: TGCGCCAGCAGCTACGGGAGTCCCTACGAGCAGTACTTC. This gives the protein CASSYGSPYEQYF.

In this sample, this clonotype turned up a few times. The chain combines TRBV5-5 with TRBJ1-4; D remains ambiguous. CDR3 length equals 15 residues. Germline loops: CDR1 SGHKS, CDR2 YYEKEE (reference sequence). V dropped 2 bases and J dropped 6 bases, with 14 bases sitting between them. The DNA of the CDR3 is TGTGCCAGCAGCTTTGTGACCATTCAAGATGAAAAACTGTTTTTT. Its translation is CASSFVTIQDEKLFF.

In its sample, this clonotype was seen many times. The rearrangement joins TRBV5-1 to TRBJ2-1; 13 positions match TRBD2. CDR1 and CDR2 from the germline V gene are SGHRS and YFSETQ. Trimming removed 5 bases from V and 9 bases from J; junction bases left unmatched: 8. The length of the CDR3 is 15 residues. As DNA, the CDR3 is TGCGCCAGCAGGATTACTAGCGGGGGGGACTTTGAGCAGTTCTTC. This encodes CASRITSGGDFEQFF.

This clonotype has just a few counts. The genes are TRBV15 and TRBJ1-5; D gene ambiguous. From germline, CDR1 is LNHNV and CDR2 YYDKDF (reference sequence). The CDR3 runs to 11 residues. Trimming took off 8 bases at V and 9 bases at J, with 11 bases between the two ends. CDR3: CATGNSRPQHF. DNA of the CDR3: TGTGCCACCGGGAACTCTCGGCCCCAGCATTTT.

This clonotype was observed many times. Compared with germline, one end of the junction differs, possibly owing to a read error. This rearrangement joins TRBV20-1 to TRBJ1-5; 11 bases are shared with TRBD1. Germline CDR1 and CDR2: DFQATT and SNEGSKA (reference sequence). The CDR3 is made up of 14 amino acids. The CDR3 nucleotides read TGCAGTGCTACGGGACAGGGGGGGAATCAGCCCCAGAATTTT. This translates into CSATGQGGNQPQNF.

This clonotype was picked up a small number of times. At one end the junction does not follow the germline gene, possibly because of a read error. CDR3: CASSPGGAGAKVLTF. CDR3 nucleotides: TGCGCCAGCAGCCCGGGGGGGGCTGGGGCCAAAGTCCTGACTTTC. V gene TRBV5-1 combines with J gene TRBJ2-6, with 8 bases that match TRBD2. Germline V CDR1 and CDR2: SGHRS, YFSETQ. CDR3 length: 15 residues.

This clonotype was seen ten or more times. J is TRBJ2-6 and V is TRBV5-1; D is undetermined. Trimming removed 3 bases from V and 0 bases from J, with 4 bases in between. The CDR3 is made up of 14 amino acids. The germline V gene encodes CDR1 SGHRS and CDR2 YFSETQ. The CDR3 reads CASSSSSGANVLTF. Here the CDR3 DNA reads TGCGCCAGCAGCTCGTCCTCTGGGGCCAACGTCCTGACTTTC.

The chain joins TRBV20-1 to TRBJ2-3; 7 bases fit TRBD2. Per germline, CDR1 DFQATT and CDR2 SNEGSKA (reference sequence). The length of the CDR3 is 13 residues. Trimming took 5 bases from V and 9 from J; bases not matched to a gene: 11. CDR3 residues: CSARTRSHGTQYF. CDR3 DNA: TGCAGTGCTCGGACTAGATCCCACGGGACGCAGTATTTT.

This clonotype has a count of ten or more. The chain uses TRBV9 and TRBJ1-2; no clear D. Germline CDR1 and CDR2: SGDLS and YYNGEE. Trimming stripped 3 bases from V and 8 bases from J, with 17 bases between. The CDR3 covers 14 residues. In DNA form, the CDR3 reads TGTGCCAGCAGCGCGGTAGAGGGTTTAGGGGGCTACACCTTC. Protein: CASSAVEGLGGYTF.

In this sample, this clonotype turned up many times. The chain combines TRBV20-1 with TRBJ1-6; 9 bases line up with TRBD1. CDR3 size: 14 residues. Germline CDR1 reads DFQATT; CDR2 reads SNEGSKA (reference sequence). V lost 6 bases to trimming and J lost 10 bases; unmatched junction nucleotides: 10. In DNA, the CDR3 is TGCAGTGCCCGCCGGGACAGGGTGGGGTCACCCCTCCACTTT. Translating it yields CSARRDRVGSPLHF.

The table lists this clonotype with a few counts. The gene calls are TRBV9 and TRBJ2-5, with 9 bases identical to TRBD1. Looked up from germline, CDR1 is SGDLS and CDR2 is YYNGEE. This CDR3 is 17 amino acids long. V lost 0 bases and J lost 1; bases outside the gene matches: 7. CDR3 sequence (DNA): TGTGCCAGCAGCGTAGCTCTCCCGGACAGGGGCCAAGAGACCCAGTACTTC. Encoded protein: CASSVALPDRGQETQYF.

This clonotype was seen repeatedly, ten times or more. The gene calls are TRBV20-1 and TRBJ2-3; 7 positions agree with TRBD2. CDR1 is DFQATT and CDR2 is SNEGSKA in the germline V gene (reference sequence). The CDR3 covers 15 residues. J lost 4 bases, V lost 5 bases, and 12 bases had no gene match. Written as DNA, the CDR3 is TGCAGTGCTCACATCAGACGGGGGGTTCCAGATACGCAGTATTTT. Residues: CSAHIRRGVPDTQYF.

This clonotype was seen ten or more times. The V call is TRBV12-3 or TRBV12-4, the J call TRBJ1-1; D is unclear. Trimming removed 3 bases from V and 4 bases from J, with 9 bases in between. The CDR3 extends over 13 amino acids. Here the CDR3 reads CASSFTGFTEAFF. CDR3 nucleotides: TGTGCCAGCAGTTTCACGGGTTTCACTGAAGCTTTCTTT.

The chain recombines TRBV6-1 with TRBJ1-1, with D uncertain. The CDR3 length is 13 residues. CDR1 is MNHNS, CDR2 SASEGT, per germline. Deletions cut 3 bases from V and 0 bases from J, with 5 bases between. The CDR3 DNA reads TGTGCCAGCAGTGATAACCTGAACACTGAAGCTTTCTTT. Its translation: CASSDNLNTEAFF.

This clonotype was observed many times. The CDR3 sequence: CASSQVFFWGNEQFF. The DNA of the CDR3 is TGTGCCAGCAGCCAAGTCTTTTTCTGGGGAAATGAGCAGTTCTTC. V is TRBV4-2 and J is TRBJ2-1; D unclear. Between the trimmed V and J ends, which lost 1 base and 7 bases, there was a span of 14 bases. In germline, CDR1 is LGHNA, CDR2 YNFKEQ. The CDR3 consists of 15 residues.